The 27 T cell receptor beta chains in this list originate from one sample, sequenced in a study of blood T cell repertoires in COVID-19. The method was immunoSEQ multiplex PCR; TCRdb's version includes in-frame clones alone and lacks a portion of them. The sample lists under 250,000 clones, approximately 85% occurring once. Material for sequencing was PBMCs or T cells enriched from blood (not recorded which). Every receptor here comes from a woman in her fifties or sixties with acute COVID-19.

This clone was observed a single time. The V gene is TRBV25-1, the J gene TRBJ1-1, with TRBD1 as a possible D gene (5 bases). The germline V and J ends were trimmed by 6 bases and 4 bases, with 18 bases remaining between them. The germline CDR1 and CDR2 sequences are MGHDK and SYGVNS. This CDR3 spans 15 amino acids. CDR3 bases: TGTGCCAGCAGCGAAGAGGCGGGACGAGGCACTGAAGCTTTCTTT. Amino acids: CASSEEAGRGTEAFF.

The chain employs TRBV4-3 and TRBJ1-3; no definite D call. CDR3 size: 17 residues. The V end lost 4 bases, the J end lost 1 base, and 17 bases lay between the germline ends. Germline CDR1 LGHNA, CDR2 YSLEER. The DNA of the CDR3 is TGCGCCAGCAGCCTGTCTTATCAGTCGAATTCTGGAAACACCATATATTTT. Protein sequence: CASSLSYQSNSGNTIYF.

J is TRBJ2-5 and V is TRBV3-1 (or the pseudogene TRBV3-2), with D perhaps matching TRBD2 (6 bases). The CDR3 loop spans 15 amino acids. Germline CDR1 is LGHDT and CDR2 is YNNKEL (reference sequence). The germline V and J ends were trimmed by 0 bases and 2 bases, with 10 bases remaining between them. This chain's CDR3 is CASSQERGRQETQYF. CDR3 coding DNA: TGTGCCAGCAGCCAAGAACGGGGGAGACAAGAGACCCAGTACTTC.

This clone was detected once. The rearrangement links TRBV6-1 to TRBJ2-1; D gene uncertain. The V gene's germline CDR1 is MNHNS and CDR2 SASEGT. The CDR3 covers 16 residues. The V gene lost 2 bases and the J gene lost 0 bases, with 11 bases spanning the gap. The DNA of the CDR3 is TGTGCCAGCAGTGAAACCCCGACAAGCTCCTACAATGAGCAGTTCTTC. Translation gives CASSETPTSSYNEQFF.

CDR3 DNA: TGCAGTGCCCAGGACATTTACGAGCAGTACTTC. Its translation: CSAQDIYEQYF. The chain couples TRBV20-1 to TRBJ2-7; perhaps TRBD1 as D (5 bases). CDR1 is DFQATT, CDR2 SNEGSKA, per germline (reference sequence). V lost 6 bases, J lost 4 bases, and 10 bases lay in between. The CDR3 is 11 residues long.

This clone was picked up one time. The V and J genes are TRBV29-1 and TRBJ2-4; 8 bases are shared with TRBD2. Per the germline V gene, CDR1 is SQVTM and CDR2 is ANQGSEA. The CDR3 covers 15 residues. The V gene end was trimmed by 6 bases and the J gene end by 11 bases; junction bases not matched to a gene: 18. This chain's CDR3 is CSVVSGGQIKGLQYF. CDR3 nucleotides: TGCAGCGTGGTGTCGGGGGGGCAGATAAAAGGCCTTCAGTACTTC.

V usage is TRBV3-1 (or the pseudogene TRBV3-2) and J usage is TRBJ2-5; weak D call: TRBD2 (5 bases). The CDR3 consists of 15 residues. Germline V gene lookup returns CDR1 LGHDT and CDR2 YNNKEL (reference sequence). The V end lost 6 bases, the J end lost 0 bases, and 14 bases lay between the germline ends. CDR3 amino acids: CASRQRGSYQETQYF. The CDR3 region has the DNA TGTGCCAGCAGACAGAGAGGGTCGTACCAAGAGACCCAGTACTTC.

This chain links TRBV18 with TRBJ1-1; the match to TRBD1 covers 8 bases. V was pared by 1 base and J by 2 bases, with 6 bases of the junction left unmatched. The CDR3 spans 16 residues. Germline CDR1 reads KGHSH; CDR2 reads LQKENI. The CDR3, as DNA: TGTGCCAGCTCACCACTCCACGGACAGGGAAACACTGAAGCTTTCTTT. As protein: CASSPLHGQGNTEAFF.

The chain combines TRBV7-2 with TRBJ2-7, with 11 bases matching TRBD2. The CDR3 is made up of 15 amino acids. CDR1 SGHTA and CDR2 FQGNSA come from the germline V gene. V shed 2 bases and J 6 bases; nucleotides not matched to a gene: 6. The CDR3 reads CASSLLAGGPLEQYF. The CDR3 DNA sequence: TGTGCCAGCAGCTTATTAGCGGGGGGGCCGCTCGAGCAGTACTTC. Variable domain in full (rest from reference TRBV7-2 and TRBJ2-7): GAGVSQSPSNKVTEKGKDVELRCDPISGHTALYWYRQSLGQGLEFLIYFQGNSAPDKSGLPSDRFSAERTGGSVSTLTIQRTQQEDSAVYLCASSLLAGGPLEQYFGPGTRLTVT.

The chain joins TRBV7-6 to TRBJ2-5; 8 bases line up with TRBD2. The CDR3 spans 14 residues. The ends lost 0 bases at V and 4 bases at J; junction bases unmatched: 1. Germline V lookup: CDR1 SGHVS, CDR2 FNYEAQ. The CDR3 loop is CASSLASGRETQYF. In DNA form, the CDR3 reads TGTGCCAGCAGCTTAGCAAGCGGGAGAGAGACCCAGTACTTC.

The chain carries TRBV14 and TRBJ2-3, with D possibly matching TRBD1 (6 bases). The CDR3 length is 13 residues. V was shortened by 1 base and J by 11 bases, with 13 bases between the two germline ends. Germline V gene sequence: CDR1 SGHDN, CDR2 FVKESK. CDR3 DNA sequence: TGTGCCAGCAGCCAAGGTGACAGGAACAGGCAGTATTTT. The encoded protein is CASSQGDRNRQYF.

This clone was detected only once. The V gene is TRBV6-5, the J gene TRBJ1-2, with TRBD1 matching over 9 bases. The germline gives CDR1 MNHEY, CDR2 SVGAGI. The V gene end was trimmed by 2 bases and the J gene end by 8 bases; junction bases not matched to a gene: 6. The CDR3 spans 14 residues. The CDR3 DNA sequence: TGTGCCAGCAGTTACGGTTGGACAGGGGTCGGCTACACCTTC. It codes for CASSYGWTGVGYTF.

This sequence joins TRBV19 and TRBJ1-5, with TRBD1 matching over 10 bases. The V segment lost 5 bases and the J segment 2 bases; nucleotides outside the gene matches: 6. CDR3 length: 16 residues. The germline V gene has CDR1 LNHDA and CDR2 SQIVND (reference sequence). The CDR3: CASSATGGGGNQPQHF. DNA of the CDR3: TGTGCCAGTAGTGCGACAGGGGGCGGGGGCAATCAGCCCCAGCATTTT.

This clone was seen more than once but under ten times. The CDR3 nucleotides read TGTGCCAGCAGCCCGCCGGGGTTATCTGGAAACACCATATATTTT. This gives the protein CASSPPGLSGNTIYF. This chain uses TRBV14 with TRBJ1-3, with D unclear. Deletions cut 4 bases from V and 1 base from J, with 11 bases between. CDR1 is SGHDN, CDR2 FVKESK, per germline. The CDR3 consists of 15 residues. Together with reference TRBV14 and TRBJ1-3, the CDR3 gives the full variable domain: EAGVTQFPSHSVIEKGQTVTLRCDPISGHDNLYWYRRVMGKEIKFLLHFVKESKQDESGMPNNRFLAERTGGTYSTLKVQPAELEDSGVYFCASSPPGLSGNTIYFGEGSWLTVV.

The gene calls are TRBV30 and TRBJ2-7; maybe TRBD2 (6 bases). Trimming took 2 bases from V and 1 from J, leaving 9 bases between them. The CDR3 spans 13 residues. Per the germline V gene, CDR1 is GTSNPN and CDR2 is SVGIG (reference sequence). The CDR3, as DNA: TGTGCCTGGAGTTTCGGGGGTTCCTACGAGCAGTACTTC. This gives the protein CAWSFGGSYEQYF.

The gene calls are TRBV5-6 and TRBJ1-2; TRBD1 is a possible D gene (5 bases). The CDR3 is 14 amino acids. Germline-derived CDR1 and CDR2 are SGHDT and YYEEEE. V was clipped by 1 base and J by 8 bases, with 15 bases between them. The CDR3: CASSLNRFRLGYTF. The CDR3 DNA is TGTGCCAGCAGCTTGAACAGGTTTCGGCTCGGCTACACCTTC. Variable domain in full (rest from reference TRBV5-6 and TRBJ1-2): DAGVTQSPTHLIKTRGQQVTLRCSPKSGHDTVSWYQQALGQGPQFIFQYYEEEERQRGNFPDRFSGHQFPNYSSELNVNALLLGDSALYLCASSLNRFRLGYTFGSGTRLTVV.

The chain employs TRBV7-2 and TRBJ1-3; TRBD1 might be the D (6 bases). CDR3 length equals 14 residues. The V gene lost 5 bases and the J gene lost 1 base, with 9 bases spanning the gap. The germline CDR1 and CDR2 sequences are SGHTA and FQGNSA. CDR3 nucleotide sequence: TGTGCCAGCAGCACAGGGCTTTCTGGAAACACCATATATTTT. Translating it yields CASSTGLSGNTIYF.

Only one count was recorded for this clone. V and J are TRBV12-5 and TRBJ1-1; 9 bases line up with TRBD1. The V gene end was trimmed by 6 bases and the J gene end by 5 bases; junction bases not matched to a gene: 7. This CDR3 comprises 14 residues. Per germline, CDR1 LGHNT and CDR2 FRNRAP. This chain's CDR3 is CASGQGAARTEAFF. CDR3 coding DNA: TGTGCTAGTGGACAGGGGGCAGCGAGAACTGAAGCTTTCTTT.

The chain joins TRBV24-1 to TRBJ2-5; TRBD2 agrees at 10 bases. This CDR3 contains 13 residues. Germline lookup yields CDR1 KGHDR and CDR2 SFDVKD. Trimming cost V 6 bases and J 5 bases; bases outside gene matches: 2. The DNA of the CDR3 is TGTGCCACCAGTACGGGACTAGCGGAGACCCAGTACTTC. It specifies CATSTGLAETQYF.

The chain uses TRBV7-6 and TRBJ1-1, with D uncertain. The germline gives CDR1 SGHVS, CDR2 FNYEAQ. The CDR3 is 12 residues long. V was trimmed by 3 bases and J by 7 bases, leaving 9 bases between them. Written as DNA, the CDR3 is TGTGCCAGCAGCTTGCGGAGTGATGAAGCTTTCTTT. It codes for CASSLRSDEAFF.

The rearrangement uses TRBV2 and TRBJ2-7, with 8 bases that match TRBD1. The V gene end was trimmed by 3 bases and the J gene end by 3 bases; junction bases not matched to a gene: 10. CDR3 length: 16 residues. Germline V CDR1 and CDR2: SNHLY, FYNNEI. CDR3: CASSETGPGQVYEQYF. Written as DNA, the CDR3 is TGTGCCAGCAGTGAGACAGGTCCGGGACAGGTCTACGAGCAGTACTTC.

The sample holds a few counts of this clone. The genes are TRBV5-4 and TRBJ1-6, with 9 positions matching TRBD1. Losses at the gene ends were 2 bases for V and 8 bases for J; bases not matched to a gene: 11. The CDR3 is made up of 17 amino acids. The germline V gene has CDR1 SGHNT and CDR2 YYREEE (reference sequence). Here the CDR3 reads CASSFRRTGGFDSPLHF. The DNA for the CDR3 is TGTGCCAGCAGCTTCCGGAGAACAGGGGGCTTTGATTCACCCCTCCACTTT.

The CDR3 coding sequence is TGTGCCAGCTCAGATCGACAGGGCTATGAGAGAGGGGAGCTGTTTTTT. It encodes CASSDRQGYERGELFF. The chain recombines TRBV18 with TRBJ2-2; the match to TRBD1 covers 7 bases. The CDR3 covers 16 residues. V lost 5 bases to trimming and J lost 8 bases; unmatched junction nucleotides: 14. Germline lookup yields CDR1 KGHSH and CDR2 LQKENI.

This chain uses TRBV3-1 (or the pseudogene TRBV3-2) with TRBJ1-2; D possibly corresponds to TRBD1 (5 bases). The CDR3 sequence is 18 residues long. Germline assignment: CDR1 LGHDT and CDR2 YNNKEL (reference sequence). V was pared by 3 bases and J by 2 bases, with 22 bases between. The CDR3 loop reads CASSQYLLTGGINYGYTF. The CDR3 DNA reads TGTGCCAGCAGCCAGTACCTTCTAACAGGAGGGATAAACTATGGCTACACCTTC.

This chain connects TRBV5-1 to TRBJ2-2, with a tentative D call TRBD1 (7 bases). The CDR3 consists of 16 residues. Germline CDR1 and CDR2: SGHRS and YFSETQ. Trimming left V 0 bases short and J 4 bases short, with 13 bases between. CDR3: CASSLEGQGGTGELFF. In DNA form, the CDR3 reads TGCGCCAGCAGCTTGGAAGGGCAGGGGGGCACCGGGGAGCTGTTTTTT. The variable domain in full, with the rest retrieved from reference TRBV5-1 and TRBJ2-2, is KAGVTQTPRYLIKTRGQQVTLSCSPISGHRSVSWYQQTPGQGLQFLFEYFSETQRNKGNFPGRFSGRQFSNSRSEMNVSTLELGDSALYLCASSLEGQGGTGELFFGEGSRLTVL.

The chain recombines TRBV9 with TRBJ1-1, with D unclear. Trimming shortened V by 0 bases and J by 6 bases, and 15 bases separated the two germline ends. This CDR3 is built from 15 residues. Germline-derived CDR1 and CDR2 are SGDLS and YYNGEE. This CDR3 reads CASSVVPVGVAEAFF. CDR3 in DNA: TGTGCCAGCAGCGTAGTTCCAGTTGGAGTCGCTGAAGCTTTCTTT.

This chain joins TRBV12-5 and TRBJ1-4; perhaps TRBD1 as D (5 bases). Trimming cost V 5 bases and J 8 bases, with 15 bases left between them. This CDR3 contains 14 residues. Looked up from germline, CDR1 is LGHNT and CDR2 is FRNRAP. The CDR3 DNA sequence: TGTGCTAGTGGTCCGGGGGGGATTGAGGAAAAACTGTTTTTT. It translates to CASGPGGIEEKLFF. The variable domain in full, completed from reference TRBV12-5 and TRBJ1-4, reads DARVTQTPRHKVTEMGQEVTMRCQPILGHNTVFWYRQTMMQGLELLAYFRNRAPLDDSGMPKDRFSAEMPDATLATLKIQPSEPRDSAVYFCASGPGGIEEKLFFGSGTQLSVL.